The 21 T cell receptor beta chains below come from one sample, sequenced in a study of CD8+ T cells in alopecia areata. Sequencing used cDNA as its template, made by extracting RNA and reverse transcribing it. Produced via immunoSEQ multiplex PCR; TCRdb's table is partial and in-frame only. The sample includes about 190,000 clones, more than 55% of them seen just once. Indicated treatment: oral pan-JAK inhibitor, 5-10 mg twice daily. The source was CD4+ T cells sorted from blood, collected at week 4, from a patient treated with tofacitinib. The receptors shown here come from a human donor with alopecia areata.

V gene TRBV30 combines with J gene TRBJ1-1, with D unresolved. This CDR3 is built from 12 residues. Germline V gives CDR1 GTSNPN, CDR2 SVGIG (reference sequence). V gave up 5 bases and J gave up 1 base, with 8 bases separating them. The DNA for the CDR3 is TGTGCCTGGTTTCGGCAGAACACTGAAGCTTTCTTT. Translated, it gives CAWFRQNTEAFF.

Only a few counts were recorded for this clone. This rearrangement joins TRBV5-1 to TRBJ2-5; D gene unclear. Germline values: CDR1 SGHRS, CDR2 YFSETQ. V lost 3 bases and J lost 5, with 8 bases in between. This CDR3 is 12 amino acids long. The chain's CDR3 is CASSSSWETQYF. CDR3 nucleotides: TGCGCCAGCAGCTCAAGCTGGGAGACCCAGTACTTC.

The chain is built from TRBV19 and TRBJ2-7; 8 bases line up with TRBD1. V gave up 6 bases and J gave up 2 bases; unmatched junction bases: 6. Looked up from germline, CDR1 is LNHDA and CDR2 is SQIVND (reference sequence). There are 14 residues in the CDR3. The DNA for the CDR3 is TGTGCCAGTAGATCCGGGACAGGCGCCTACGAGCAGTACTTC. It yields the protein CASRSGTGAYEQYF.

The table lists this clone with a few counts. The chain couples TRBV11-2 to TRBJ2-3; D uncertain. This CDR3 has 14 residues. CDR1 is SGHAT, CDR2 FQNNGV, per germline. V was trimmed by 2 bases and J by 5 bases, leaving 11 bases between them. CDR3 nucleotides: TGTGCCAGCAGCTTACCCTATTTGGTAGATACGCAGTATTTT. It encodes CASSLPYLVDTQYF.

This chain joins TRBV29-1 and TRBJ1-2; unclear D gene. Trimming took off 4 bases at V and 2 bases at J, with 11 bases between the two ends. This CDR3 region has 13 residues. CDR1 SQVTM and CDR2 ANQGSEA come from the germline V gene. This chain's CDR3 is CSVGGRSNYGYTF. The CDR3 DNA reads as TGCAGCGTTGGAGGCAGATCCAACTATGGCTACACCTTC.

The chain carries TRBV28 and TRBJ2-7; weak D call: TRBD1 (5 bases). The V gene lost 10 bases and the J gene lost 2 bases, with 12 bases spanning the gap. This CDR3 comprises 12 residues. Germline V CDR1 and CDR2: MDHEN, SYDVKM. CDR3 bases: TGTGCCACGGCAGGGCTAGCCTACGAGCAGTACTTC. It codes for CATAGLAYEQYF.

This clone was seen a few times. The DNA of the CDR3 is TGTGCCAGCAGTGAAGTTCTCAGGAACACTGAAGCTTTCTTT. Translating it yields CASSEVLRNTEAFF. The rearrangement uses TRBV2 and TRBJ1-1; D gene uncertain. Trimming cost V 1 base and J 1 base, with 7 bases left between them. Germline V gene lookup returns CDR1 SNHLY and CDR2 FYNNEI. The CDR3 is made up of 14 amino acids.

This clone was counted only a few times. The CDR3 reads CAWSGDETQYF. CDR3 nucleotides: TGTGCCTGGAGTGGGGACGAGACCCAGTACTTC. V and J are TRBV30 and TRBJ2-5, with D perhaps being TRBD1 or TRBD2 (5 bases each). CDR3 length: 11 residues. V lost 1 base and J 5 bases, leaving 5 bases between the germline ends. Germline CDR1 is GTSNPN and CDR2 is SVGIG (reference sequence).

This clone was detected only once. This chain connects TRBV5-1 to TRBJ2-7; 14 bases line up with TRBD2. This CDR3 has 20 residues. CDR1 is SGHRS and CDR2 is YFSETQ in the germline V gene. The trim removed 4 bases at V and 1 base at J, leaving 16 bases unmatched. The CDR3 DNA reads as TGCGCCAGCAGCAAACTACCCGGGACTAGCGGGAGATTGGCTTCCTACGAGCAGTACTTC. It is translated as CASSKLPGTSGRLASYEQYF.

This clone has only a few counts. J is TRBJ2-1 and V is TRBV13; 7 nucleotides match TRBD2. The CDR3 is 14 amino acids. Germline loops: CDR1 PRHDT, CDR2 FYEKMQ (reference sequence). Trimming cost V 8 bases and J 3 bases; bases outside gene matches: 7. The CDR3 here is CASPRREFYNEQFF. The CDR3 nucleotides are TGTGCCAGCCCCCGGCGGGAGTTCTACAATGAGCAGTTCTTC.

The chain employs TRBV28 and TRBJ1-5; no reliable D call. The germline V gene encodes CDR1 MDHEN and CDR2 SYDVKM. V lost 6 bases and J 6 bases, leaving 12 bases between the germline ends. CDR3 length equals 13 residues. The CDR3 reads CASSRDYGQPQHF. The CDR3 DNA reads as TGTGCCAGCAGCCGCGACTATGGTCAGCCCCAGCATTTT.

This clone was recorded only once. V is TRBV27 and J is TRBJ2-1; either TRBD1 or TRBD2 may fit D (6 bases each). This CDR3 has 15 amino acids. V lost 4 bases, J lost 4 bases, and 14 bases lay in between. Germline CDR1 and CDR2: MNHEY and SMNVEV (reference sequence). CDR3 nucleotides: TGTGCCAGCAGTTCCGCCGGGGGCTCTTACAATGAGCAGTTCTTC. This gives the protein CASSSAGGSYNEQFF.

The gene calls are TRBV30 and TRBJ1-2; the D gene is possibly TRBD1 (6 bases). V was clipped by 2 bases and J by 4 bases, with 11 bases between them. Germline CDR1 and CDR2: GTSNPN and SVGIG (reference sequence). This CDR3 has 13 residues. For the CDR3, the DNA is TGTGCCTGGAGTTCCCGCAGGGGCTATGGCTACACCTTC. It encodes CAWSSRRGYGYTF.

This chain connects TRBV30 to TRBJ1-2, with a tentative D call TRBD1 (5 bases). The CDR3 is 13 residues long. V gave up 5 bases and J gave up 6 bases, with 16 bases separating them. The germline CDR1 and CDR2 sequences are GTSNPN and SVGIG (reference sequence). The CDR3, as DNA: TGTGCCTGGGGCGAGCAGGGCAGGAATGGCTACACCTTC. Amino acids: CAWGEQGRNGYTF.

Only a few counts were recorded for this clone. This sequence joins TRBV27 and TRBJ1-1, with TRBD1 matching over 8 bases. The junction had 4 bases not matched to a gene; V was cut back by 6 bases and J by 1 base. Germline loops: CDR1 MNHEY, CDR2 SMNVEV (reference sequence). The CDR3 is made up of 14 amino acids. The CDR3 DNA follows: TGTGCCAGCAGAAGACAGGGGAGGAACACTGAAGCTTTCTTT. It translates to CASRRQGRNTEAFF.

The J gene is TRBJ1-2, the V gene TRBV9; D is undetermined. The CDR3 length is 14 residues. CDR1 SGDLS and CDR2 YYNGEE come from the germline V gene. V lost 1 base, J lost 8 bases, and 15 bases lay in between. CDR3 in DNA: TGTGCCAGCAGCGTAAGTGTAGACACCCCCGGCTACACCTTC. It yields the protein CASSVSVDTPGYTF.

The CDR3 sequence is CAWAQGKAEAFF. CDR3 coding DNA: TGTGCCTGGGCACAGGGGAAGGCTGAAGCTTTCTTT. This chain uses TRBV30 with TRBJ1-1; 7 bases are a match to TRBD1. J was trimmed by 6 bases and V by 5 bases; bases with no gene match: 6. The CDR3 extends over 12 amino acids. From germline, CDR1 is GTSNPN and CDR2 SVGIG (reference sequence).

J is TRBJ2-1 and V is TRBV30, with 8 bases that match TRBD2. The CDR3 spans 16 residues. J was trimmed by 7 bases and V by 4 bases; bases with no gene match: 15. Germline CDR1 is GTSNPN and CDR2 is SVGIG (reference sequence). CDR3 residues: CAWTTPGLVFGNEQFF. The CDR3, as DNA: TGTGCCTGGACCACCCCGGGACTAGTTTTTGGAAATGAGCAGTTCTTC.

To note about this clone: This sample also contains other DNA sequences that code for the same CDR3. The chain employs TRBV30 and TRBJ2-7, with a tentative D call TRBD1 (6 bases). CDR1 GTSNPN and CDR2 SVGIG come from the germline V gene (reference sequence). CDR3 length equals 14 residues. Trimming removed 0 bases from V and 0 bases from J, with 9 bases in between. The CDR3 region has the DNA TGTGCCTGGAGTGTAGGGGGAAGCTCCTACGAGCAGTACTTC. Translation: CAWSVGGSSYEQYF.

The chain couples TRBV15 to TRBJ2-7, with unresolved D. This CDR3 region has 11 residues. Germline V gene data show CDR1 as LNHNV and CDR2 as YYDKDF (reference sequence). Trimming removed 1 base at V and 7 bases at J, with 5 bases between. The CDR3 DNA is TGTGCCACCAGCAGAGCACAAGAGCAGTACTTC. It encodes CATSRAQEQYF.

The chain uses TRBV19 and TRBJ1-2, with D tentatively TRBD1 (5 bases). Germline V lookup: CDR1 LNHDA, CDR2 SQIVND (reference sequence). The CDR3 spans 14 residues. Between the trimmed V and J ends, which lost 5 bases and 1 base, there was a span of 11 bases. The CDR3 bases are TGTGCCAGTAGTCGGGACGGCGATAACTATGGCTACACCTTC. Its translation is CASSRDGDNYGYTF.